This T cell receptor (beta chain) was retrieved from a study of metastatic and nonmetastatic thyroid tumors. Study-level information: Repertoires of blood and of tissue (tumor or nodule) from malignant and benign thyroid patients were compared.

MiXCR was used by TCRdb to re-call the PCR reads. Altogether 23,000 or so clones are present, over 25% being singletons, with the ten largest covering approximately 18%. CDR3 size: 15 residues. Looked up from germline, CDR1 is MDHEN and CDR2 is SYDVKM. V gave up 5 bases and J gave up 0 bases; unmatched junction bases: 7. Prior to thyroid surgery, none of the patients had received any treatment. This clone appeared many times. The target antigen is unknown. Findings and limits, study-wide: It was reported that TCR beta diversity was significantly higher in malignant thyroid tumors than benign nodules, in blood and tumor.

The clonotype originates from a female donor with papillary thyroid cancer or a benign thyroid nodule (not recorded which). Some clones in this sample may be carry-over from other donors' samples. Sequencing was carried out using blood. This chain uses TRBV28 with TRBJ2-7; 7 bases map to TRBD1. CDR3 amino acids: CASSRARTGSYEQYF. Here the CDR3 DNA reads TGTGCCAGCAGTAGGGCGAGGACAGGCTCCTACGAGCAGTACTTC.